These 29 T cell receptor beta chains originate from one sample sequenced in a study of T-cell memory formation after mild COVID-19. One entry per CDR3 protein results from TCRdb running MiXCR on the 5' RACE reads. The data contain approximately 400,000 distinct CDR3 sequences, about 24% of them singletons. Sequencing was carried out using PBMCs or a T cell subset sorted from them (not recorded which). The receptors stem from an adult woman who had mild COVID-19 (a few samples of this study predate the infection). Cell type and time point are not known.

This clonotype was found a few times. V gene TRBV24-1 combines with J gene TRBJ2-1; 7 bases fit TRBD2. In germline, CDR1 is KGHDR, CDR2 SFDVKD. V lost 0 bases to trimming and J lost 0 bases; unmatched junction nucleotides: 7. CDR3 size: 18 residues. As DNA, the CDR3 is TGTGCCACCAGTGATTTGATGTCTAGCGGCAGCTCCTACAATGAGCAGTTCTTC. Translating gives CATSDLMSSGSSYNEQFF.

The gene calls are TRBV19 and TRBJ2-5, with D perhaps TRBD2 (7 bases). CDR1 is LNHDA and CDR2 is SQIVND in the germline V gene (reference sequence). The V end was cut by 4 bases, the J end by 1 base, with 13 bases between. This CDR3 comprises 15 residues. In DNA form, the CDR3 reads TGTGCCAGTAGTAGGGGCCGGGGGGCCCAAGAGACCCAGTACTTC. This encodes CASSRGRGAQETQYF.

This clonotype was found a few times. The chain employs TRBV12-3 or TRBV12-4 and TRBJ2-5; the match to TRBD1 covers 9 bases. The CDR3 extends over 15 amino acids. Losses at the gene ends were 8 bases for V and 7 bases for J; bases not matched to a gene: 14. DNA of the CDR3: TGTGCCAGCTCTTCTCCCCGGGACAGGGTAGGGACCCAGTACTTC. The encoded protein is CASSSPRDRVGTQYF.

The rearrangement uses TRBV7-9 and TRBJ2-1; D gene ambiguous. V was pared by 1 base and J by 7 bases, with 8 bases between. Germline V gives CDR1 SEHNR, CDR2 FQNEAQ (reference sequence). The CDR3 length is 13 residues. In nucleotides, the CDR3 is TGTGCCAGCAGCTTAGAGGGCATGAATGAGCAGTTCTTC. Protein: CASSLEGMNEQFF.

This chain uses TRBV14 with TRBJ1-2; 8 nucleotides agree with TRBD1. In germline, CDR1 is SGHDN, CDR2 FVKESK. CDR3 length: 15 residues. V shed 2 bases, J shed 3 bases, and the junction held 5 bases outside the gene matches. CDR3 DNA: TGTGCCAGCAGCCAATTTCCAGGGGGCGACTATGGCTACACCTTC. Translating gives CASSQFPGGDYGYTF.

This chain links TRBV12-3 or TRBV12-4 with TRBJ1-4, with 10 bases lining up with TRBD1. The CDR3 sequence is 14 residues long. V lost 5 bases and J lost 10; bases outside the gene matches: 7. CDR3 bases: TGTGCCAGCAGTCTCCGGGACAGGGGTGGAAAACTGTTTTTT. Protein sequence: CASSLRDRGGKLFF.

The chain joins TRBV10-3 to TRBJ2-2; 12 nucleotides agree with TRBD2. Germline assignment: CDR1 ENHRY and CDR2 SYGVKD. This CDR3 spans 16 amino acids. Losses at the gene ends were 6 bases for V and 1 base for J; bases not matched to a gene: 3. CDR3 DNA sequence: TGTGCCATCAGCTGGACTAGCGGGATGAACACCGGGGAGCTGTTTTTT. Protein sequence: CAISWTSGMNTGELFF.

This clonotype was seen a handful of times. The V and J genes are TRBV10-3 and TRBJ1-1; TRBD1 might be the D (5 bases). Germline V gene lookup returns CDR1 ENHRY and CDR2 SYGVKD. Trimming took off 6 bases at V and 1 base at J, with 6 bases between the two ends. The CDR3 is made up of 12 amino acids. CDR3 in amino acids: CAIRGPNTEAFF. The CDR3 DNA follows: TGTGCCATCAGGGGGCCGAACACTGAAGCTTTCTTT.

The rearrangement links TRBV7-6 to TRBJ1-6, with D possibly matching TRBD1 (6 bases). The CDR3 has 15 residues. V shed 5 bases and J shed 9 bases, with 17 bases lying between them. The germline V gene encodes CDR1 SGHVS and CDR2 FNYEAQ. CDR3 residues: CASSRTDRRSSPLHF. CDR3 coding DNA: TGTGCCAGCAGCCGAACAGACAGGCGGAGTTCACCCCTCCACTTT. Full variable domain (remainder filled in from reference TRBV7-6 and TRBJ1-6): GAGVSQSPRYKVTKRGQDVALRCDPISGHVSLYWYRQALGQGPEFLTYFNYEAQQDKSGLPNDRFSAERPEGSISTLTIQRTEQRDSAMYRCASSRTDRRSSPLHFGNGTRLTVT.

The chain couples TRBV5-6 to TRBJ2-7; D gene uncertain. Trimming pared 4 bases from V and 7 bases from J, leaving 15 bases between. Per germline, CDR1 SGHDT and CDR2 YYEEEE. The CDR3 is 13 residues long. The CDR3 sequence is CASSATIVHEQYF. As DNA, the CDR3 is TGTGCCAGCAGCGCTACTATCGTGCATGAGCAGTACTTC.

This chain uses TRBV24-1 with TRBJ2-7; tentatively, D is TRBD1 (6 bases). The CDR3 is 11 amino acids. With 9 bases removed from V and 5 bases from J, the gap between germline ends came to 10 bases. Germline CDR1 is KGHDR and CDR2 is SFDVKD. The CDR3 loop reads CATGRGNEQYF. The CDR3, as DNA: TGTGCCACCGGCAGGGGTAACGAGCAGTACTTC.

The rearrangement uses TRBV5-1 and TRBJ2-1; possible D gene TRBD2, 6 bases. This CDR3 is 13 amino acids long. Trimming left V 1 base short and J 8 bases short, with 10 bases between. Germline CDR1 reads SGHRS; CDR2 reads YFSETQ. This CDR3 reads CASSLTSRDEQFF. As DNA, the CDR3 is TGCGCCAGCAGCTTGACTAGCAGGGATGAGCAGTTCTTC.

The CDR3: CSARIRGYEQYF. Here the CDR3 DNA reads TGCAGTGCTAGAATAAGGGGATACGAGCAGTACTTC. The chain combines TRBV20-1 with TRBJ2-7, with D maybe TRBD1 (5 bases). Trimming took 2 bases from V and 4 from J, leaving 9 bases between them. Germline assignment: CDR1 DFQATT and CDR2 SNEGSKA (reference sequence). This CDR3 region has 12 residues.

This clonotype has just a few counts. This chain links TRBV12-3 or TRBV12-4 with TRBJ1-4; tentatively, D is TRBD1 (6 bases). Between the trimmed V and J ends, which lost 5 bases and 8 bases, there was a span of 15 bases. This CDR3 has 14 amino acids. Written as DNA, the CDR3 is TGTGCCAGCAGTCCGACACTGAGGGGGGAAAAACTGTTTTTT. Protein product: CASSPTLRGEKLFF.

This chain links TRBV30 with TRBJ2-2; D gene unclear. Trimming stripped 4 bases from V and 3 bases from J, with 9 bases between. CDR3 length equals 13 residues. The V gene's germline CDR1 is GTSNPN and CDR2 SVGIG (reference sequence). The CDR3 DNA is TGTGCCTGGACTAAACGGCACACCGGGGAGCTGTTTTTT. Translating gives CAWTKRHTGELFF.

The rearrangement uses TRBV20-1 and TRBJ2-1, with TRBD2 matching over 14 bases. V dropped 3 bases and J dropped 9; count of bases not matched to a gene: 7. Germline CDR1 reads DFQATT; CDR2 reads SNEGSKA (reference sequence). The CDR3 is made up of 15 amino acids. CDR3 in amino acids: CSASGGLAGVGEQFF. CDR3 DNA: TGCAGTGCTAGTGGGGGACTAGCGGGAGTGGGTGAGCAGTTCTTC.

The genes are TRBV7-2 and TRBJ2-7, with TRBD1 identical over 9 bases. This CDR3 has 16 amino acids. Germline values: CDR1 SGHTA, CDR2 FQGNSA. After removal of 5 bases from V and 5 bases from J, the junction contained 13 bases not matched to a gene. CDR3 bases: TGTGCCAGCAGCCAGCCGCGGACAGGGGTGTTCGACGAGCAGTACTTC. Amino acids: CASSQPRTGVFDEQYF. The variable domain in full, completed from reference TRBV7-2 and TRBJ2-7, reads GAGVSQSPSNKVTEKGKDVELRCDPISGHTALYWYRQSLGQGLEFLIYFQGNSAPDKSGLPSDRFSAERTGGSVSTLTIQRTQQEDSAVYLCASSQPRTGVFDEQYFGPGTRLTVT.

This clonotype was observed a few times. The junction and the germline gene differ at one end; a read error may be behind it. The V call is TRBV12-3 or TRBV12-4, the J call TRBJ1-2; a weak D match, TRBD1 (5 bases). The CDR3 spans 11 residues. In DNA form, the CDR3 reads TGTGCCAGCAGTTTTCGGGGAGCCAGGGCCTTC. Its translation: CASSFRGARAF.

In its sample, this clonotype was seen a few times. The chain is built from TRBV7-9 and TRBJ1-2; D is undetermined. V dropped 3 bases and J dropped 0 bases, with 14 bases sitting between them. The CDR3 is made up of 16 amino acids. Per germline, CDR1 SEHNR and CDR2 FQNEAQ (reference sequence). The CDR3 coding sequence is TGTGCCAGCAGCTTCCAACAGACGTTAGCTAACTATGGCTACACCTTC. This codes for CASSFQQTLANYGYTF.

This clonotype is categorized as medium-sized. J is TRBJ2-6 and V is TRBV11-2; the D is unclear. The CDR3 contains 17 residues. Germline V gives CDR1 SGHAT, CDR2 FQNNGV. Trimming removed 3 bases at V and 2 bases at J, with 14 bases between. The DNA for the CDR3 is TGTGCCAGCAGCTTGGTCTTTTGGGGAACTGGGGCCAACGTCCTGACTTTC. Amino acids: CASSLVFWGTGANVLTF.

This clonotype has more than one count but fewer than ten. CDR3: CASSLAPGQLNTEAFF. The CDR3 DNA is TGCGCCAGCAGCTTGGCCCCGGGACAGTTGAACACTGAAGCTTTCTTT. The rearrangement joins TRBV5-1 to TRBJ1-1, with 7 bases that match TRBD1. CDR1 is SGHRS and CDR2 is YFSETQ in the germline V gene. The CDR3 has 16 amino acids. V dropped 0 bases and J dropped 0; count of bases not matched to a gene: 5.

This clonotype was counted between two and nine times. The J gene is TRBJ2-1, the V gene TRBV7-8, with a tentative D call TRBD2 (5 bases). Trimming left V 1 base short and J 9 bases short, with 16 bases between. CDR3 size: 15 residues. Germline values: CDR1 SGHVS, CDR2 FQNEAQ. CDR3 sequence (DNA): TGTGCCAGCAGCTTAGGTGGTCAGCGGTACCTTGAGCAGTTCTTC. Translating gives CASSLGGQRYLEQFF.

This clonotype was observed a few times. The chain couples TRBV20-1 to TRBJ2-4; a weak D match, TRBD1 (5 bases). Looked up from germline, CDR1 is DFQATT and CDR2 is SNEGSKA (reference sequence). V gave up 3 bases and J gave up 9 bases, with 9 bases separating them. The length of the CDR3 is 11 residues. The CDR3 sequence: CSASLTGIQYF. As DNA, the CDR3 is TGCAGTGCTAGCCTAACAGGCATTCAGTACTTC.

This rearrangement joins TRBV7-9 to TRBJ2-2, with 9 positions matching TRBD2. V shed 0 bases and J 1 base; nucleotides not matched to a gene: 18. Germline loops: CDR1 SEHNR, CDR2 FQNEAQ (reference sequence). This CDR3 has 22 residues. For the CDR3, the DNA is TGTGCCAGCAGCTTAGCCCTTTCCGCGGGAGGGCCCCCCGCGATGAACACCGGGGAGCTGTTTTTT. Translated, it gives CASSLALSAGGPPAMNTGELFF.

The J gene is TRBJ2-7, the V gene TRBV27; D is undetermined. This CDR3 comprises 11 residues. Trimming stripped 8 bases from V and 2 bases from J, with 7 bases between. Germline V gene lookup returns CDR1 MNHEY and CDR2 SMNVEV (reference sequence). CDR3 sequence reads: CASGPPYEQYF. For the CDR3, the DNA is TGTGCCAGCGGTCCCCCCTACGAGCAGTACTTC.

The chain couples TRBV7-2 to TRBJ2-5; D tentatively reads TRBD1 or TRBD2 (5 bases each). V lost 1 base and J lost 4, with 13 bases in between. This CDR3 contains 15 residues. Germline CDR1 reads SGHTA; CDR2 reads FQGNSA. The CDR3 DNA sequence: TGTGCCAGCAGCTTAGGTCGGTCGAGGGGAGAGACCCAGTACTTC. Protein: CASSLGRSRGETQYF.

This clonotype has a handful of counts. The genes are TRBV7-2 and TRBJ2-3, with 8 bases matching TRBD1. The CDR3 runs 19 residues. After removal of 5 bases from V and 3 bases from J, the junction contained 19 bases not matched to a gene. The germline V gene encodes CDR1 SGHTA and CDR2 FQGNSA. CDR3 in amino acids: CASSRPPQFTGGTTDTQYF. DNA for the CDR3: TGTGCCAGCAGCCGCCCCCCGCAGTTTACAGGGGGTACGACAGATACGCAGTATTTT.

This chain uses TRBV20-1 with TRBJ1-5; the D gene is possibly TRBD1 (5 bases). CDR1 DFQATT and CDR2 SNEGSKA come from the germline V gene (reference sequence). Trimming stripped 4 bases from V and 4 bases from J, with 8 bases between. The CDR3 runs to 12 residues. The CDR3 DNA is TGCAGTGCTAAGACAGAAAATCAGCCCCAGCATTTT. Residues: CSAKTENQPQHF.

The chain links TRBV7-3 to TRBJ2-1, with 9 bases matching TRBD2. Germline CDR1 SGHTA, CDR2 FQGTGA. J lost 8 bases, V lost 5 bases, and 7 bases had no gene match. The CDR3 is 14 residues long. The CDR3 DNA reads TGTGCCAGCAGCCTAGCGGGGTTCTTGGATGAGCAGTTCTTC. Translation gives CASSLAGFLDEQFF.